This T cell receptor (beta chain) was sequenced during a study of blood T cell repertoires in COVID-19. Across the whole study: Acute and convalescent COVID-19 specimens originated in the United States, Italy and Spain. From T cells, B-cell-depleted T cells, or PBMCs came the material, which was cDNA or gDNA.

The germline V gene has CDR1 MNHEY and CDR2 SMNVEV (reference sequence). The CDR3 has 15 residues. The junction had 5 bases not matched to a gene; V was cut back by 0 bases and J by 10 bases. In this sample, this clone turned up a few times. Source study methods: Researchers report that nucleated cell counts were estimated from reference gene primer amplification. TCRdb's copy holds only in-frame clones and misses some; the assay was immunoSEQ multiplex PCR. V, J and clone size derive from that table, while D and trimming were established from the DNA sequence. The sample lists 100,000 or so clones, about 80% occurring once.

Sequencing was carried out using peripheral blood. This clonotype was sampled from a woman between 65 and 79 years old with acute or convalescent COVID-19. The chain couples TRBV27 to TRBJ2-1, with 11 bases fitting TRBD2. CDR3 DNA: TGTGCCAGCAGTTTATCGACTAGCGGGGCGCGGGAGCAGTTCTTC. Its translation is CASSLSTSGAREQFF.